The 29 T cell receptor beta chains listed next were all sequenced from one sample in a study of T-cell reconstitution after alpha-beta-depleted transplantation in children. Unique molecular identifiers were incorporated into the prepared TCRbeta library. TCRdb analysed the PCR reads with MiXCR anew, one entry per CDR3 protein. The table includes fewer than 550,000 distinct CDR3 sequences, approximately 10% detected once. Specimen: PBMCs from the stem cell graft donor, collected from the stem cell graft. The receptors stem from a human donor who donated a stem cell graft to a child with acute myeloid leukemia.

This clonotype was counted between two and nine times. The chain recombines TRBV29-1 with TRBJ2-1, with a tentative D call TRBD2 (6 bases). This CDR3 region has 13 residues. Germline CDR1 and CDR2: SQVTM and ANQGSEA. Trimming left V 3 bases short and J 3 bases short, with 9 bases between. The CDR3 nucleotides read TGCAGCGTTGACCTAGCGAGCTACAATGAGCAGTTCTTC. Translating gives CSVDLASYNEQFF.

This clonotype has more than one count but fewer than ten. For the CDR3, the DNA is TGCGCCAGCAGCCAGGAGCTGGCTAACTATGGCTACACCTTC. Translated, it gives CASSQELANYGYTF. This sequence joins TRBV4-3 and TRBJ1-2; no reliable D call. Trimming removed 3 bases from V and 0 bases from J, with 8 bases in between. The germline V gene encodes CDR1 LGHNA and CDR2 YSLEER. The CDR3 length is 14 residues.

This clonotype occurred many times. The CDR3 DNA follows: TGTGCCAGCAGCCAAGTAACGAGGGGGCAAAGCACAGATACGCAGTATTTT. The encoded protein is CASSQVTRGQSTDTQYF. The V call is TRBV4-2, the J call TRBJ2-3; 7 nucleotides line up with TRBD1. Germline-derived CDR1 and CDR2 are LGHNA and YNFKEQ. This CDR3 comprises 17 residues. V shed 1 base, J shed 0 bases, and the junction held 7 bases outside the gene matches.

This clonotype was seen ten or more times. The chain links TRBV20-1 to TRBJ2-1, with D possibly matching TRBD1 (6 bases). Per the germline V gene, CDR1 is DFQATT and CDR2 is SNEGSKA (reference sequence). V shed 3 bases and J shed 10 bases, with 10 bases lying between them. The CDR3 loop spans 11 amino acids. The CDR3 protein is CSASTGTEQFF. The CDR3 DNA reads TGCAGTGCTAGTACAGGGACCGAGCAGTTCTTC.

The CDR3 loop is CASSQGQGQLYEQYF. Written as DNA, the CDR3 is TGTGCCAGCAGCCAAGGACAGGGGCAACTCTACGAGCAGTACTTC. The chain recombines TRBV14 with TRBJ2-7; TRBD1 aligns across 8 bases. This CDR3 spans 15 amino acids. CDR1 and CDR2 from the germline V gene are SGHDN and FVKESK. V shed 1 base, J shed 3 bases, and the junction held 5 bases outside the gene matches.

This clonotype was found a few times. The chain has TRBV13 and TRBJ1-1; a weak D match, TRBD1 (6 bases). Trimming left V 4 bases short and J 8 bases short, with 14 bases between. Per the germline V gene, CDR1 is PRHDT and CDR2 is FYEKMQ (reference sequence). The CDR3 extends over 13 amino acids. The CDR3: CASSYEGVTEAFF. The CDR3 nucleotides are TGTGCCAGCAGCTATGAGGGGGTGACGGAAGCTTTCTTT.

The chain has TRBV25-1 and TRBJ2-7; 9 bases are a match to TRBD1. The CDR3 consists of 21 residues. Germline lookup yields CDR1 MGHDK and CDR2 SYGVNS. V shed 4 bases, J shed 6 bases, and the junction held 28 bases outside the gene matches. The CDR3 is CASSVLGQGTGSRIDPSEQYF. CDR3 DNA: TGTGCCAGCAGTGTACTCGGCCAAGGGACAGGGAGCCGGATAGACCCCTCCGAGCAGTACTTC.

This clonotype has only a few counts. V is TRBV7-2 and J is TRBJ1-6; 8 nucleotides match TRBD1. This CDR3 is 16 amino acids long. After removal of 2 bases from V and 6 bases from J, the junction contained 6 bases not matched to a gene. Germline V lookup: CDR1 SGHTA, CDR2 FQGNSA. The CDR3 loop reads CASSLRTGNGNSPLHF. The CDR3 DNA reads TGTGCCAGCAGCTTACGGACAGGGAACGGTAATTCACCCCTCCACTTT.

This clonotype appeared a few times. The V call is TRBV5-6, the J call TRBJ2-1; no clear D gene. Germline CDR1 and CDR2: SGHDT and YYEEEE. CDR3 length: 14 residues. Trimming removed 4 bases at V and 4 bases at J, with 12 bases between. The CDR3 spells CASSPWTIYNEQFF. CDR3 in DNA: TGTGCCAGCAGCCCTTGGACGATATACAATGAGCAGTTCTTC.

The sample holds many counts of this clonotype. The rearrangement joins TRBV7-3 to TRBJ1-2; the match to TRBD1 covers 7 bases. The CDR3 covers 14 residues. Germline V gene data show CDR1 as SGHTA and CDR2 as FQGTGA. V lost 5 bases to trimming and J lost 3 bases; unmatched junction nucleotides: 6. CDR3 loop: CASSPAQGDYGYTF. CDR3 coding DNA: TGTGCCAGCAGCCCGGCGCAGGGGGACTATGGCTACACCTTC.

This chain joins TRBV12-3 or TRBV12-4 and TRBJ2-2; 9 bases map to TRBD2. V shed 3 bases, J shed 3 bases, and the junction held 8 bases outside the gene matches. The CDR3 sequence is 17 residues long. In DNA, the CDR3 is TGTGCCAGCAGTTTTGTCTGGCGGGAGGGTGACACCGGGGAGCTGTTTTTT. Translating gives CASSFVWREGDTGELFF.

This chain connects TRBV6-5 to TRBJ2-1; D is uncertain. CDR1 and CDR2 (germline): MNHEY, SVGAGI. V lost 5 bases and J lost 6, with 14 bases in between. The CDR3 contains 14 residues. CDR3 nucleotides: TGTGCCAGCAGTCCGCGGAGTTTCGGCAATGAGCAGTTCTTC. Protein product: CASSPRSFGNEQFF.

The chain combines TRBV7-9 with TRBJ2-5; D not certain. This CDR3 contains 13 residues. CDR1 SEHNR and CDR2 FQNEAQ come from the germline V gene (reference sequence). Between the trimmed V and J ends, which lost 2 bases and 3 bases, there was a span of 7 bases. CDR3 amino acids: CASSLRPKETQYF. The CDR3 nucleotides are TGTGCCAGCAGCTTACGGCCCAAAGAGACCCAGTACTTC.

For this clonotype: A read error may explain this, as a much larger clone is one base away. The rearrangement uses TRBV7-2 and TRBJ2-1; no clear D. This CDR3 comprises 12 residues. The V gene's germline CDR1 is SGHTA and CDR2 FQGNSA. This chain's CDR3 is CSSSFRAAKKFF. The CDR3 DNA is TGTTCCAGCAGCTTTAGGGCCGCGAAGAAGTTCTTC. The entire variable domain, with the rest obtained from reference TRBV7-2 and TRBJ2-1, is as follows: GAGVSQSPSNKVTEKGKDVELRCDPISGHTALYWYRQSLGQGLEFLIYFQGNSAPDKSGLPSDRFSAERTGGSVSTLTIQRTQQEDSAVYLCSSSFRAAKKFFGPGTRLTVL.

Of note for this clonotype: The CDR3 does not close with the conserved phenylalanine or tryptophan, likely indicating a read error. The rearrangement joins TRBV12-3 or TRBV12-4 to TRBJ2-7; D tentatively reads TRBD1 or TRBD2 (5 bases each). The CDR3 runs to 13 residues. Trimming pared 5 bases from V and 7 bases from J, leaving 15 bases between. The CDR3, as DNA: TGTGCCAGCAGTCCGGGACCTCCCCTGGAGCAGTACTAC. Protein: CASSPGPPLEQYY.

This clonotype was counted many times. This chain uses TRBV4-1 with TRBJ2-7, with unresolved D. The CDR3 has 13 amino acids. Germline-derived CDR1 and CDR2 are MGHRA and YSYEKL. Trimming shortened V by 7 bases and J by 2 bases, and 12 bases separated the two germline ends. The CDR3 sequence: CASMDVTAYEQYF. The CDR3 nucleotides are TGCGCCAGCATGGATGTCACGGCCTACGAGCAGTACTTC.

The gene calls are TRBV7-9 and TRBJ1-5; tentatively, D is TRBD1 (5 bases). Trimming shortened V by 5 bases and J by 4 bases, and 24 bases separated the two germline ends. The CDR3 has 18 residues. The germline gives CDR1 SEHNR, CDR2 FQNEAQ (reference sequence). This CDR3 is CASSANDPRGPENQPQHF. CDR3 in DNA: TGTGCCAGCAGCGCAAACGACCCGAGGGGCCCCGAGAATCAGCCCCAGCATTTT.

This rearrangement joins TRBV5-1 to TRBJ2-3; no firm D call. CDR3 size: 14 residues. Trimming took off 4 bases at V and 2 bases at J, with 11 bases between the two ends. Germline V lookup: CDR1 SGHRS, CDR2 YFSETQ. The CDR3, as DNA: TGCGCCAGCAGCACCACAGCCTTCACAGATACGCAGTATTTT. It encodes CASSTTAFTDTQYF.

This clonotype showed up many times. The V and J genes are TRBV15 and TRBJ2-4; no definite D call. Germline-derived CDR1 and CDR2 are LNHNV and YYDKDF (reference sequence). The V end lost 4 bases, the J end lost 9 bases, and 10 bases lay between the germline ends. This CDR3 comprises 12 residues. CDR3 sequence: CATSIGSGIQYF. The CDR3 DNA reads as TGTGCCACCAGCATCGGTTCGGGCATTCAGTACTTC.

The chain combines TRBV7-8 with TRBJ1-5; TRBD1 matches 7 bases. The CDR3 consists of 15 residues. Germline V CDR1 and CDR2: SGHVS, FQNEAQ. V lost 5 bases, J lost 4 bases, and 8 bases stayed unmatched. The CDR3 DNA reads as TGTGCCAGCAGCAACGGGGGACAGCTTAATCAGCCCCAGCATTTT. It is translated as CASSNGGQLNQPQHF.

A few counts support this clonotype. V and J are TRBV29-1 and TRBJ1-2; possibly TRBD1 for D (5 bases). The CDR3 covers 16 residues. Germline lookup yields CDR1 SQVTM and CDR2 ANQGSEA. Trimming removed 3 bases from V and 4 bases from J, with 21 bases in between. The chain's CDR3 is CSVEGQGGRLGYGYTF. DNA for the CDR3: TGCAGCGTTGAGGGGCAGGGAGGCCGACTAGGCTATGGCTACACCTTC.

This clonotype was counted many times. This chain connects TRBV4-3 to TRBJ1-6; TRBD1 matches 7 bases. V lost 1 base, J lost 7 bases, and 7 bases stayed unmatched. Looked up from germline, CDR1 is LGHNA and CDR2 is YSLEER. The CDR3 extends over 16 amino acids. The CDR3 sequence: CASSQGGQPRNSPLHF. The CDR3 DNA reads as TGCGCCAGCAGCCAAGGGGGACAGCCAAGGAATTCACCCCTCCACTTT.

The V call is TRBV27, the J call TRBJ2-1; 7 nucleotides align to TRBD2. The CDR3 has 18 residues. CDR1 is MNHEY, CDR2 SMNVEV, per germline (reference sequence). V lost 6 bases to trimming and J lost 0 bases; unmatched junction nucleotides: 14. The CDR3 is CASSNTLLAPSSYNEQFF. CDR3 DNA: TGTGCCAGCAGCAACACGTTACTAGCGCCGAGCTCCTACAATGAGCAGTTCTTC.

This clonotype turned up a few times. This chain joins TRBV3-1 and TRBJ1-1; D not resolved. The germline V gene encodes CDR1 LGHDT and CDR2 YNNKEL (reference sequence). This CDR3 has 11 amino acids. The V gene lost 4 bases and the J gene lost 11 bases, with 11 bases spanning the gap. The CDR3 region is CASSRGEMAFF. The CDR3 bases are TGTGCCAGCAGCCGAGGAGAAATGGCTTTCTTT.

This clonotype was detected ten times or more. The chain has TRBV29-1 and TRBJ2-5; 8 bases agree with TRBD1. This CDR3 has 13 amino acids. Germline values: CDR1 SQVTM, CDR2 ANQGSEA. Germline trimming cut 8 bases from V and 2 bases from J; bases unmatched to any gene: 7. The CDR3 region has the DNA TGCAGCTTCCGACAGGGGTTACAAGAGACCCAGTACTTC. Protein product: CSFRQGLQETQYF.

The V call is TRBV12-3 or TRBV12-4, the J call TRBJ2-3; D may be TRBD2 (6 bases). V was trimmed by 4 bases and J by 0 bases, leaving 14 bases between them. The CDR3 extends over 16 amino acids. The CDR3 DNA reads as TGTGCCAGCAGTTACCTCCGGGGGACTAGCACAGATACGCAGTATTTT. Translation gives CASSYLRGTSTDTQYF.

The chain joins TRBV5-6 to TRBJ2-4; D is uncertain. This CDR3 region has 15 residues. Germline V gene data show CDR1 as SGHDT and CDR2 as YYEEEE. V was clipped by 4 bases and J by 6 bases, with 17 bases between them. The CDR3 region has the DNA TGTGCCAGCAGCCGAGCCGGTATACGCGGAAACATTCAGTACTTC. Amino acids: CASSRAGIRGNIQYF.

The chain combines TRBV29-1 with TRBJ2-5, with TRBD2 identical over 9 bases. The CDR3 contains 15 residues. J lost 5 bases, V lost 4 bases, and 11 bases had no gene match. The germline V gene encodes CDR1 SQVTM and CDR2 ANQGSEA. CDR3 region: CSVVGAGGPYETQYF. CDR3 nucleotides: TGCAGCGTTGTAGGGGCGGGAGGGCCATATGAGACCCAGTACTTC.

The chain couples TRBV12-3 or TRBV12-4 to TRBJ2-2, with D maybe TRBD1 (5 bases). V lost 6 bases and J 3 bases, leaving 8 bases between the germline ends. There are 13 residues in the CDR3. The CDR3 protein is CASSRVDTGELFF. CDR3 bases: TGTGCCAGCAGCAGGGTGGACACCGGGGAGCTGTTTTTT.